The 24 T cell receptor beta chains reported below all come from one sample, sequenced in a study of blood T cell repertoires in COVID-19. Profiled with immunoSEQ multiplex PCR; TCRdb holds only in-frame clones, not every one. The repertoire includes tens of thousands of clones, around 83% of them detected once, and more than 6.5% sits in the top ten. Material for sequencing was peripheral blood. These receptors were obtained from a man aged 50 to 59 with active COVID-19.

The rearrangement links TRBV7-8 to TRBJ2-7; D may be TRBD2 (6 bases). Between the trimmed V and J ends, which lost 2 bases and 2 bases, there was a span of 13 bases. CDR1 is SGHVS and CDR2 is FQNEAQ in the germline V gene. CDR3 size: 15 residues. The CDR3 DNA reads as TGTGCCAGCAGCTTAAATTGGCGGGGTGCCTACGAGCAGTACGTC. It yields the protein CASSLNWRGAYEQYV.

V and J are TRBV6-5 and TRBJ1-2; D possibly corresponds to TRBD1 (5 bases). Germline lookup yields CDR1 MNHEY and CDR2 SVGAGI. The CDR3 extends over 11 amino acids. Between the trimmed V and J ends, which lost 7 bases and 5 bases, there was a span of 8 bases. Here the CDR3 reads CASTEGYGYTF. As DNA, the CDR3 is TGTGCCAGCACGGAGGGGTATGGCTACACCTTC.

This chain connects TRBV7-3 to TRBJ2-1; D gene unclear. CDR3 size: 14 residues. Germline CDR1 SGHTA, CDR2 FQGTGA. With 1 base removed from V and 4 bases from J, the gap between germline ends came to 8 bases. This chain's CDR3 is CASSLSPEYNEQFF. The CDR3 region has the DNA TGTGCCAGCAGCTTAAGTCCGGAGTACAATGAGCAGTTCTTC.

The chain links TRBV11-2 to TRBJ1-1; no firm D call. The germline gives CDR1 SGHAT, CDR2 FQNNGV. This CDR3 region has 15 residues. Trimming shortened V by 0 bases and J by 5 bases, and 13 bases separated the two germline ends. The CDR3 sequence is CASSLDRRGGTEAFF. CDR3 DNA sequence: TGTGCCAGCAGCTTAGATCGTCGCGGAGGGACTGAAGCTTTCTTT.

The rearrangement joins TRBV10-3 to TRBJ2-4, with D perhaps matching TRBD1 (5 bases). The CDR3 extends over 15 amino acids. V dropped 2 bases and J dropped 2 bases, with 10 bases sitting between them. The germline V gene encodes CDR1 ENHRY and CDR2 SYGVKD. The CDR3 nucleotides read TGTGCCATCAGTGAGGACAGACCCTCCAAAAACATTCAGTACTTC. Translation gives CAISEDRPSKNIQYF.

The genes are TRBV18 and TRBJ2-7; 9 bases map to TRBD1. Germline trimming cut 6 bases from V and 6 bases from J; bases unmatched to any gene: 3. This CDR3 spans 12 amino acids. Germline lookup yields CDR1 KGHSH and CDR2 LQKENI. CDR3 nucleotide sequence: TGTGCCAGCTCCCGGGACAGGGTCGAGCAGTACTTC. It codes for CASSRDRVEQYF.

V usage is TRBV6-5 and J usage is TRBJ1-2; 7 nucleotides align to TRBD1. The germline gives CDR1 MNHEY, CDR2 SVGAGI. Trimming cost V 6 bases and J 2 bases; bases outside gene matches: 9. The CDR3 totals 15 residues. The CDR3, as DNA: TGTGCCAGCAGCCCGGGCCCAGGGGGGAACTATGGCTACACCTTC. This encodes CASSPGPGGNYGYTF.

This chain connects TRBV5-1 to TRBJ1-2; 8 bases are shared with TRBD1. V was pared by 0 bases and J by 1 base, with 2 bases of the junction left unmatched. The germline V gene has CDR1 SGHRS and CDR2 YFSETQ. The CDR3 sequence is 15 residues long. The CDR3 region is CASSLGGQVNYGYTF. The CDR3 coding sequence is TGCGCCAGCAGCTTGGGGGGACAGGTTAACTATGGCTACACCTTC.

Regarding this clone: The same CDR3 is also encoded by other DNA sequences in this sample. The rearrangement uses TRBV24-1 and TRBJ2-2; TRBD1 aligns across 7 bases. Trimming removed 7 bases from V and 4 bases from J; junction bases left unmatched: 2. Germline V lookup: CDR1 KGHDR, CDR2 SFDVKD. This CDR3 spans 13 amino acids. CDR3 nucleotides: TGTGCCACCAGGGCAGGGGGCACCGGGGAGCTGTTTTTT. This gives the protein CATRAGGTGELFF.

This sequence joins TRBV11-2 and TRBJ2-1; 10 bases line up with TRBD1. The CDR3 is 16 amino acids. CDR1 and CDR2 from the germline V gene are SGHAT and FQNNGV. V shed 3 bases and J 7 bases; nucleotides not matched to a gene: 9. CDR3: CASSFNGQGGKNEQFF. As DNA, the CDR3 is TGTGCCAGCAGCTTCAATGGACAGGGGGGTAAGAATGAGCAGTTCTTC.

The CDR3 DNA follows: TGTGCCAGCAGCCACAGGGGAATGACAGATACGCAGTATTTT. Translating it yields CASSHRGMTDTQYF. V gene TRBV5-5 combines with J gene TRBJ2-3; 7 positions match TRBD1. V shed 4 bases and J 3 bases; nucleotides not matched to a gene: 5. Germline values: CDR1 SGHKS, CDR2 YYEKEE (reference sequence). The CDR3 is 14 residues long.

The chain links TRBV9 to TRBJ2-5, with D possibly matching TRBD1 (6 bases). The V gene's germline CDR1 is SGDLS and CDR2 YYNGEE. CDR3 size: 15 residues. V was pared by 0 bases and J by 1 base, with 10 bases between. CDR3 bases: TGTGCCAGCAGCGTAGCTACAGGGTTCCAAGAGACCCAGTACTTC. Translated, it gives CASSVATGFQETQYF.

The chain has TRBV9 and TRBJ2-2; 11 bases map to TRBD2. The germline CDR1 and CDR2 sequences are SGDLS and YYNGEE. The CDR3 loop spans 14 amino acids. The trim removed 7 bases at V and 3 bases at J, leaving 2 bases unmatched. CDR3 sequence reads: CASGGLADTGELFF. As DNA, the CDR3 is TGTGCCAGCGGGGGACTAGCGGACACCGGGGAGCTGTTTTTT.

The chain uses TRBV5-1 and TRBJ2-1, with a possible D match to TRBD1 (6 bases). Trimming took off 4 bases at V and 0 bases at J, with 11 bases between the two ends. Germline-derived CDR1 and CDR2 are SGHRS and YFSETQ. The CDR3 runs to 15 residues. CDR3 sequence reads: CASSTQGSSYNEQFF. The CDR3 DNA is TGCGCCAGCAGCACTCAGGGGAGCTCCTACAATGAGCAGTTCTTC. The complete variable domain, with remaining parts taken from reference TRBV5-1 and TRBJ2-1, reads KAGVTQTPRYLIKTRGQQVTLSCSPISGHRSVSWYQQTPGQGLQFLFEYFSETQRNKGNFPGRFSGRQFSNSRSEMNVSTLELGDSALYLCASSTQGSSYNEQFFGPGTRLTVL.

CDR3 sequence: CASSERTIYNEQFF. In nucleotides, the CDR3 is TGCGCCAGCAGCGAGAGGACAATCTACAATGAGCAGTTCTTC. V is TRBV4-1 and J is TRBJ2-1, with D maybe TRBD1 (5 bases). This CDR3 is 14 amino acids long. The germline V and J ends were trimmed by 5 bases and 3 bases, with 11 bases remaining between them. Per germline, CDR1 MGHRA and CDR2 YSYEKL.

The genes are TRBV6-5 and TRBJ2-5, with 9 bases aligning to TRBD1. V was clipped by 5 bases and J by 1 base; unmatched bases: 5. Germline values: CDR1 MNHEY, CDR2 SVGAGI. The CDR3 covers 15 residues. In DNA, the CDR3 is TGTGCCAGCAGTCGCCAGGACAGGGGCCAAGAGACCCAGTACTTC. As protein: CASSRQDRGQETQYF.

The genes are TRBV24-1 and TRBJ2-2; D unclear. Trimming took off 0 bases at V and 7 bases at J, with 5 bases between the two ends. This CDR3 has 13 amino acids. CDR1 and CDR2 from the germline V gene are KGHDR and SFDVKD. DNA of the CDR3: TGTGCCACCAGTGATTTGCGGGTCGGGGAGCTGTTTTTT. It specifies CATSDLRVGELFF.

CDR3 coding DNA: TGTGCCAGCAGCTTCAGGGGGCGCGGGGGTGAAGCTTTCTTT. This codes for CASSFRGRGGEAFF. The chain links TRBV5-8 to TRBJ1-1, with TRBD1 matching 8 bases. The CDR3 is 14 amino acids. Trimming cost V 2 bases and J 7 bases; bases outside gene matches: 7. Germline lookup yields CDR1 SGHTS and CDR2 YDEGEE.

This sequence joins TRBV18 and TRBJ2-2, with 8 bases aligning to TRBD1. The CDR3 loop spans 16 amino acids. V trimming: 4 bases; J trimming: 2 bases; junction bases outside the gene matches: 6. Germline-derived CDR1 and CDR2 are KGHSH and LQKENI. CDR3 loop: CASSLGQGINTGELFF. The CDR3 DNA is TGTGCCAGCTCACTCGGACAGGGAATTAACACCGGGGAGCTGTTTTTT.

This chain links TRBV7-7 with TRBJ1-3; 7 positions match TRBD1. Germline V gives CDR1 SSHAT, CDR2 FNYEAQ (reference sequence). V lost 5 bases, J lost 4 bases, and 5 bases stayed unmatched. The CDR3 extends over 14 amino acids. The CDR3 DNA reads TGTGCCAGCAGCCCGGGAGGGGGCGGAAACACCATATATTTT. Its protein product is CASSPGGGGNTIYF.

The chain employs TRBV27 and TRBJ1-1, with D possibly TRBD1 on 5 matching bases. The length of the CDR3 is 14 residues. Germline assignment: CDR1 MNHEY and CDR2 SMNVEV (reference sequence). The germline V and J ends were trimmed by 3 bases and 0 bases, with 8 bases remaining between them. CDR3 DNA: TGTGCCAGCAGTTTCCAGGGCTTGAACACTGAAGCTTTCTTT. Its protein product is CASSFQGLNTEAFF.

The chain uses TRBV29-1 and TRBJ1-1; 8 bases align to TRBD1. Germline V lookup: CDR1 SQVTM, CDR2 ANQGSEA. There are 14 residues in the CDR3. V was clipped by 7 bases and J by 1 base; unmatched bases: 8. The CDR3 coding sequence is TGCAGCGCTGACAGGGGTGGGGGGAACACTGAAGCTTTCTTT. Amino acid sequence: CSADRGGGNTEAFF.

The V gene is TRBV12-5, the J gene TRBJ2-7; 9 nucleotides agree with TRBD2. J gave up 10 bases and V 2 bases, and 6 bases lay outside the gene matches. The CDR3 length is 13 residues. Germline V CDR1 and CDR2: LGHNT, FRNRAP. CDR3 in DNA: TGTGCTAGTGGTTTGAGCCGGACTAGCGCCCAGTACGTC. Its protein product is CASGLSRTSAQYV.

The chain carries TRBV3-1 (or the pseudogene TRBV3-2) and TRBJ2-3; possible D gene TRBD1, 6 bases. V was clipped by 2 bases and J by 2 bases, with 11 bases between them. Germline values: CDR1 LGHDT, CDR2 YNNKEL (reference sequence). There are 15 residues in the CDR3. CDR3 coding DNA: TGTGCCAGCAGCCAAATTGGGGGCACCACAGATACGCAGTATTTT. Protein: CASSQIGGTTDTQYF.